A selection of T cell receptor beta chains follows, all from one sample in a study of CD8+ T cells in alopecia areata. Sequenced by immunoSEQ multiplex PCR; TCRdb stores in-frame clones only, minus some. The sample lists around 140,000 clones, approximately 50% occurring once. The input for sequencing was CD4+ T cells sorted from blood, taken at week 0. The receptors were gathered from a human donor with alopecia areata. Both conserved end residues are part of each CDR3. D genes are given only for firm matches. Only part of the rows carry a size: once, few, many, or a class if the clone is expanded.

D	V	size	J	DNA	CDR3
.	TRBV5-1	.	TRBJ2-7	TGCGCCAGCAGCTTGGGACTCAACTACGAGCAGTACTTC	CASSLGLNYEQYF
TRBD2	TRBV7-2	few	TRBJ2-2	TGTGCCAGCAGCTTGGCCAGAGGACTAGCGGGGGGGGAGCTGTTTTTT	CASSLARGLAGGELFF
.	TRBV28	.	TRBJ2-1	TGTGCCAGCAGCCCCTCAACGGGAGCTTACAATGAGCAGTTCTTC	CASSPSTGAYNEQFF
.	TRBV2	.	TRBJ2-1	TGTGCCAGCAGTGACGGACCCTACAATGAGCAGTTCTTC	CASSDGPYNEQFF
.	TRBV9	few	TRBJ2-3	TGTGCCAGCAGCGTATCGGGGACCACAGATACGCAGTATTTT	CASSVSGTTDTQYF
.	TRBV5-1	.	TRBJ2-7	TGCGCCAGCAGGGTCTACGCCGGAGGCTACGAGCAGTACTTC	CASRVYAGGYEQYF
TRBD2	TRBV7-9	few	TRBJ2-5	TGTGCCAGCAGCTTAACCCAACTAGCGGGATCTGCAGAGACCCAGTACTTC	CASSLTQLAGSAETQYF
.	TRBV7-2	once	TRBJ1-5	TGTGCCAGCAGCTTAGGGGTTAGCAATCAGCCCCAGCATTTT	CASSLGVSNQPQHF
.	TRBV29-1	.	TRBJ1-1	TGCAGCGTTGGACTGACCACTGAAGCTTTCTTT	CSVGLTTEAFF
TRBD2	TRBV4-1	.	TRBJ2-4	TGCGCCAGCAGCCCCTACCGCGGACTAGCGAGCAAAAACATTCAGTACTTC	CASSPYRGLASKNIQYF
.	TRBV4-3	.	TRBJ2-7	TGCGCCAGCAGCCGGGTCTTCGCACAGACCTACGAGCAGTACTTC	CASSRVFAQTYEQYF
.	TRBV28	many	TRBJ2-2	TGTGCCAGCAGTCCCGCTAAGCTGAACACCGGGGAGCTGTTTTTT	CASSPAKLNTGELFF
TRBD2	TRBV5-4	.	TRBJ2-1	TGTGCCAGCAGCTTCCTGCGGGAGTGGTCCTACAATGAGCAGTTCTTC	CASSFLREWSYNEQFF
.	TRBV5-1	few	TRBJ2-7	TGCGCCAGCAGCTTGGAGACTACCGAGCAGTACTTC	CASSLETTEQYF
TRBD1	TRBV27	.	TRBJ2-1	TGTGCCAGCAGTTTATCGATGGTGAGGGGGCAAACCTACAATGAGCAGTTCTTC	CASSLSMVRGQTYNEQFF
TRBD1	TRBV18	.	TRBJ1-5	TGTGCCAGCCGAGGACAGGGGCCAAATCAGCCCCAGCATTTT	CASRGQGPNQPQHF